The rows below give T cell receptor beta chains drawn from one sample of a study of blood T cell repertoires in COVID-19. The data were produced by immunoSEQ multiplex PCR, yet TCRdb's version contains in-frame clones alone and is incomplete. Counted here are under 150,000 clones, 70% to 80% occurring once; the ten biggest clones make up 3.5% to 5.5%. What was sequenced was peripheral blood. The source of these receptors is a woman at least 80 years old with active or convalescent COVID-19. The conserved cysteine and the conserved F or W are not part of the CDR3 here.

cdr3_aa: ASSPLAGVDETQY
v_call: TRBV18
j_call: TRBJ2-5

cdr3_aa: ASRKTGSNTGELF
v_call: TRBV7-6
j_call: TRBJ2-2

cdr3_aa: ASSLVGATNQPQH
v_call: TRBV5-6
j_call: TRBJ1-5

cdr3_aa: ASSLMQGPYGYT
v_call: TRBV5-1
j_call: TRBJ1-2

cdr3_aa: ASSPPGHKNTEAF
v_call: TRBV7-2
j_call: TRBJ1-1

cdr3_aa: ASSLAGVGLGYT
v_call: TRBV5-4
j_call: TRBJ1-2

cdr3_aa: ASSQLYRSEAF
v_call: TRBV16
j_call: TRBJ1-1

cdr3_aa: ASNAGTVSLGYT
v_call: TRBV2
j_call: TRBJ1-2

cdr3_aa: ASSVAGLEGETQY
v_call: TRBV9
j_call: TRBJ2-5

cdr3_aa: AWSVFDGAYEQY
v_call: TRBV30
j_call: TRBJ2-7

cdr3_aa: ASRYQGFQPQH
v_call: TRBV2
j_call: TRBJ1-5

cdr3_aa: ASSQFNEQF
v_call: TRBV6-2/TRBV6-3
j_call: TRBJ2-1

cdr3_aa: ASTLGTGRHEQF
v_call: TRBV2
j_call: TRBJ2-1

cdr3_aa: ASSQDSGGAGGFYEQY
v_call: TRBV4-1
j_call: TRBJ2-7

cdr3_aa: ASSQAGGEQY
v_call: TRBV4-3
j_call: TRBJ2-7

cdr3_aa: ATTDTCSAF
v_call: TRBV27
j_call: TRBJ1-1

cdr3_aa: ASSEPGDTFQETQY
v_call: TRBV6-1
j_call: TRBJ2-5

cdr3_aa: ASSTTGGAFYEQY
v_call: TRBV5-6
j_call: TRBJ2-7

cdr3_aa: ATSDSGTQSTGELF
v_call: TRBV24-1
j_call: TRBJ2-2

cdr3_aa: ASSYARGSKNTGELF
v_call: TRBV6-2/TRBV6-3
j_call: TRBJ2-2

cdr3_aa: ASSHTLGGANVLT
v_call: TRBV7-2
j_call: TRBJ2-6

cdr3_aa: ASGLKESTEAF
v_call: TRBV12-5
j_call: TRBJ1-1

cdr3_aa: ASSDGGGQPQH
v_call: TRBV2
j_call: TRBJ1-5

cdr3_aa: ASSLVGTTNTGELF
v_call: TRBV11-2
j_call: TRBJ2-2

cdr3_aa: ASSSNQPWGGNEKLF
v_call: TRBV27
j_call: TRBJ1-4

cdr3_aa: ASSLERGTGELF
v_call: TRBV5-4
j_call: TRBJ2-2

cdr3_aa: AISPTSLETQY
v_call: TRBV10-3
j_call: TRBJ2-5

cdr3_aa: ASGRGPNEKLF
v_call: TRBV28
j_call: TRBJ1-4

cdr3_aa: ASSRVAAHEQY
v_call: TRBV7-9
j_call: TRBJ2-7

cdr3_aa: ASSSTSGGLSSYNEQF
v_call: TRBV19
j_call: TRBJ2-1

cdr3_aa: ASKQQGATGELF
v_call: TRBV2
j_call: TRBJ2-2

cdr3_aa: SVELRDSNYGYT
v_call: TRBV29-1
j_call: TRBJ1-2

cdr3_aa: ASSWKPRGTNEKLF
v_call: TRBV7-6
j_call: TRBJ1-4

cdr3_aa: ASSESGISTDTQY
v_call: TRBV2
j_call: TRBJ2-3

cdr3_aa: SAYGGRGTTEAF
v_call: TRBV29-1
j_call: TRBJ1-1

cdr3_aa: ASSLGPGGTVNTEAF
v_call: TRBV7-2
j_call: TRBJ1-1

cdr3_aa: SASRGGEPQH
v_call: TRBV20-1
j_call: TRBJ1-5

cdr3_aa: ASSQAPTQSMYGYT
v_call: TRBV4-1
j_call: TRBJ1-2

cdr3_aa: ASSIGGTDRRNTIY
v_call: TRBV19
j_call: TRBJ1-3

cdr3_aa: ASSLDRAGEQY
v_call: TRBV7-9
j_call: TRBJ2-7

cdr3_aa: ASSFQGYEQY
v_call: TRBV11-2
j_call: TRBJ2-7

cdr3_aa: ASSPVGAGELF
v_call: TRBV5-1
j_call: TRBJ2-2

cdr3_aa: SVAGGTATGELF
v_call: TRBV29-1
j_call: TRBJ2-2

cdr3_aa: ASSFNSGGASSKF
v_call: TRBV5-1
j_call: TRBJ2-1

cdr3_aa: ASRGLSEQY
v_call: TRBV7-8
j_call: TRBJ2-7

cdr3_aa: ASSSPLGTGSRQKETQY
v_call: TRBV28
j_call: TRBJ2-5

cdr3_aa: ASSQDPPGQGLWETQY
v_call: TRBV4-1
j_call: TRBJ2-5

cdr3_aa: ASSFPGGAGIYNEQF
v_call: TRBV19
j_call: TRBJ2-1

cdr3_aa: ASSPPGPTGASTDTQY
v_call: TRBV7-6
j_call: TRBJ2-3

cdr3_aa: ASSFGQGLQPQH
v_call: TRBV7-8
j_call: TRBJ1-5

cdr3_aa: ASSQGIRVGTLNTEAF
v_call: TRBV3-1/TRBV3-2
j_call: TRBJ1-1

cdr3_aa: ASSQGREDTEAF
v_call: TRBV11-2
j_call: TRBJ1-1

cdr3_aa: ASSTLAGGLMMGF
v_call: TRBV28
j_call: TRBJ2-1